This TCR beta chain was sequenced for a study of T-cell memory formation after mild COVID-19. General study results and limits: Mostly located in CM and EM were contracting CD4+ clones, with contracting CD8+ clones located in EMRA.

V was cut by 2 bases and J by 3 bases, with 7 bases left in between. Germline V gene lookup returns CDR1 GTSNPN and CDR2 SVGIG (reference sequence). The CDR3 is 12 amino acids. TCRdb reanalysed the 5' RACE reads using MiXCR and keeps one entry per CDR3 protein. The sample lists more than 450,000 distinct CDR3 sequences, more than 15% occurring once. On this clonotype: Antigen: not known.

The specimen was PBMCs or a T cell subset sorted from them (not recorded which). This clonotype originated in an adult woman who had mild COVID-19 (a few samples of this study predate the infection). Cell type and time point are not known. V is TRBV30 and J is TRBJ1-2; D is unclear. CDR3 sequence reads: CAWSSGDYGYTF. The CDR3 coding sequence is TGTGCCTGGAGTTCCGGGGACTATGGCTACACCTTC.